This passage covers 26 T cell receptor beta chains from one sample sequenced in a study of regulatory T cells in long-lasting Graves disease (dated by TCRdb to the early 2020s). Per the publication, the time point label means: persistent/refractory GD, antithyroid drugs over 5 years with positive TRAb. RNA was extracted from PBMCs in TRIzol for both TCR sequencing and RNA sequencing. The receptor library was made with multiplex PCR. Reads for this sample came from an Illumina HiSeq 4000. CDR3 regions were amplified by Arm-PCR with iRepertoire HTBI primers to construct TCR beta libraries. Starting from the raw public reads, TCRdb applied fastp trimming at Q25, assembled clones with MiXCR and retained in-frame beta chains. A single entry per CDR3 protein holds the most common genes and DNA from its merged rows. The sample table records more than 350,000 distinct CDR3 sequences; under 25% of these occur just once. The ten top clones hold approximately 15% of the sample.

This material consisted of peripheral blood mononuclear cells (PBMCs), taken when the disease was refractory, from a patient treated with antithyroid drugs. The receptors here all came from a female donor with Graves disease.

A remark on this clonotype: Being one base from a much bigger clone, this may be a read error. This sequence joins TRBV27 and TRBJ1-2; D perhaps matches TRBD1 (6 bases). The CDR3 loop spans 14 amino acids. CDR1 MNHEY and CDR2 SMNVEV come from the germline V gene (reference sequence). Written as DNA, the CDR3 is TGTGCCGGCAGTTTCGGGGGGGCATTTGGGGGCTACACCTTC. This sequence encodes CAGSFGGAFGGYTF.

This clonotype occurred a few times. The chain has TRBV7-6 and TRBJ2-2; 11 bases are shared with TRBD2. The CDR3 sequence is 19 residues long. Trimming cost V 5 bases and J 6 bases; bases outside gene matches: 17. From germline, CDR1 is SGHVS and CDR2 FNYEAQ. CDR3 amino acids: CASSGGGTSGRTVPGELFF. DNA for the CDR3: TGTGCCAGCAGCGGCGGAGGAACTAGCGGGAGAACTGTGCCCGGGGAGCTGTTTTTT. The full variable domain, in which reference TRBV7-6 and TRBJ2-2 provide the parts outside the CDR3, is GAGVSQSPRYKVTKRGQDVALRCDPISGHVSLYWYRQALGQGPEFLTYFNYEAQQDKSGLPNDRFSAERPEGSISTLTIQRTEQRDSAMYRCASSGGGTSGRTVPGELFFGEGSRLTVL.

This clonotype turned up a few times. This chain connects TRBV19 to TRBJ2-5; TRBD1 agrees at 9 bases. The CDR3 is 13 residues long. CDR1 is LNHDA and CDR2 is SQIVND in the germline V gene (reference sequence). V shed 4 bases, J shed 4 bases, and the junction held 1 base outside the gene matches. Here the CDR3 reads CASSRDRAETQYF. CDR3 bases: TGTGCCAGTAGTAGGGACAGGGCAGAGACCCAGTACTTC. The full variable domain, completed using reference TRBV19 and TRBJ2-5, is DGGITQSPKYLFRKEGQNVTLSCEQNLNHDAMYWYRQDPGQGLRLIYYSQIVNDFQKGDIAEGYSVSREKKESFPLTVTSAQKNPTAFYLCASSRDRAETQYFGPGTRLLVL.

The chain has TRBV20-1 and TRBJ1-6, with D unresolved. V shed 8 bases and J shed 0 bases, with 11 bases lying between them. The V gene's germline CDR1 is DFQATT and CDR2 SNEGSKA (reference sequence). This CDR3 contains 14 residues. The CDR3 region is CSCKQSSYNSPLHF. CDR3 DNA: TGCAGTTGCAAGCAGAGCTCCTATAATTCACCCCTCCACTTT.

About this clonotype itself: This may come from a read error, since a much larger clone is one base off. The chain links TRBV2 to TRBJ1-5; D is uncertain. Looked up from germline, CDR1 is SNHLY and CDR2 is FYNNEI. The CDR3 is 14 amino acids. The CDR3 DNA reads TGTGCCAGCGGTGAAGAACAGAACAATCAGCCCCAGCATTTT. Residues: CASGEEQNNQPQHF.

V is TRBV20-1 and J is TRBJ2-3; maybe TRBD1 (5 bases). CDR3 length: 14 amino acids. The V end was cut by 3 bases, the J end by 4 bases, with 14 bases between. Germline assignment: CDR1 DFQATT and CDR2 SNEGSKA (reference sequence). The CDR3 spells CSARGVSRADTQYF. DNA for the CDR3: TGCAGTGCTAGGGGCGTGAGCAGGGCAGATACGCAGTATTTT.

This clonotype was seen ten or more times. The chain recombines TRBV28 with TRBJ2-7; no definite D call. The ends were cut back, 3 bases at V and 5 bases at J, with 8 bases in the middle. The CDR3 runs 12 residues. Germline V gives CDR1 MDHEN, CDR2 SYDVKM. The CDR3 is CASSFSANEQYF. The CDR3 nucleotides are TGTGCCAGCAGTTTTTCAGCGAACGAGCAGTACTTC.

This clonotype was picked up a small number of times. The CDR3 here is CASSQDLAESYEQYF. Here the CDR3 DNA reads TGTGCCAGCAGCCAAGATCTAGCGGAGAGCTACGAGCAGTACTTC. The J gene is TRBJ2-7, the V gene TRBV4-2; 7 bases agree with TRBD2. Trimming cost V 0 bases and J 3 bases; bases outside gene matches: 5. The germline V gene encodes CDR1 LGHNA and CDR2 YNFKEQ. The CDR3 spans 15 residues.

This clonotype was recorded a few times. This chain joins TRBV20-1 and TRBJ2-7; 9 bases are a match to TRBD1. This CDR3 spans 14 amino acids. The trim removed 7 bases at V and 3 bases at J, leaving 10 bases unmatched. Germline CDR1 reads DFQATT; CDR2 reads SNEGSKA (reference sequence). In DNA, the CDR3 is TGCAGTGTTCAGGGACAGGGAAATTTCTACGAGCAGTACTTC. Its translation is CSVQGQGNFYEQYF.

This clonotype showed up many times. This chain joins TRBV6-1 and TRBJ1-1; 7 nucleotides line up with TRBD1. The CDR3 extends over 14 amino acids. The germline V gene encodes CDR1 MNHNS and CDR2 SASEGT. Trimming cost V 6 bases and J 2 bases; bases outside gene matches: 6. The CDR3: CASRWTGENTEAFF. The CDR3 DNA reads as TGTGCCAGCAGATGGACAGGTGAAAACACTGAAGCTTTCTTT.

The table lists this clonotype with a few counts. The chain combines TRBV27 with TRBJ2-7, with a weak D call TRBD2 (5 bases). Germline loops: CDR1 MNHEY, CDR2 SMNVEV (reference sequence). The CDR3 has 15 residues. V was clipped by 6 bases and J by 1 base, with 16 bases between them. The DNA for the CDR3 is TGTGCCAGCAGCTTGTCTCTGGGAGTGTCCTACGAGCAGTACTTC. Translated, it gives CASSLSLGVSYEQYF.

This chain joins TRBV2 and TRBJ2-7, with 14 bases fitting TRBD2. Germline assignment: CDR1 SNHLY and CDR2 FYNNEI. V lost 4 bases, J lost 4 bases, and 9 bases stayed unmatched. The CDR3 is 17 amino acids. CDR3 bases: TGTGCCAGCAGTGGACCGGGACTAGCGGGAGATAGGTACGAGCAGTACTTC. Encoded protein: CASSGPGLAGDRYEQYF.

This clonotype has only a few counts. The chain's CDR3 is CAISSGLERQETQYF. CDR3 DNA sequence: TGTGCCATCAGCAGCGGACTAGAAAGGCAAGAGACCCAGTACTTC. This chain connects TRBV10-3 to TRBJ2-5; 7 bases are shared with TRBD2. V shed 6 bases and J 2 bases; nucleotides not matched to a gene: 9. CDR3 length: 15 amino acids. CDR1 is ENHRY and CDR2 is SYGVKD in the germline V gene.

This clonotype was found a few times. The chain links TRBV7-2 to TRBJ2-7; 7 positions match TRBD2. This CDR3 is 15 amino acids long. Germline CDR1 reads SGHTA; CDR2 reads FQGNSA. Unmatched junction bases numbered 11, after V lost 4 bases and J lost 5 bases. The CDR3 coding sequence is TGTGCCAGCAGCTCCCTAAGCGGGATTTTCCACGAGCAGTACTTC. It yields the protein CASSSLSGIFHEQYF.

This clonotype was observed many times. This sequence joins TRBV28 and TRBJ1-2; 10 bases are shared with TRBD1. Unmatched junction bases numbered 7, after V lost 5 bases and J lost 4 bases. CDR3 length: 15 amino acids. Germline V gives CDR1 MDHEN, CDR2 SYDVKM. The CDR3: CASSPAGTGAYGYTF. The CDR3 bases are TGTGCCAGCAGTCCGGCCGGGACAGGGGCCTATGGCTACACCTTC.

The rearrangement links TRBV19 to TRBJ1-5; D call uncertain. The V end lost 5 bases, the J end lost 0 bases, and 26 bases lay between the germline ends. Germline CDR1 LNHDA, CDR2 SQIVND (reference sequence). The length of the CDR3 is 20 residues. The CDR3 region is CASSSLRADRIDHSNQPQHF. The CDR3 bases are TGTGCCAGTAGTTCCCTCCGGGCGGACCGAATCGATCATAGCAATCAGCCCCAGCATTTT.

The chain is built from TRBV15 and TRBJ1-1, with 7 bases aligning to TRBD1. This CDR3 is 13 amino acids long. V shed 5 bases, J shed 4 bases, and the junction held 4 bases outside the gene matches. Germline V gene lookup returns CDR1 LNHNV and CDR2 YYDKDF (reference sequence). CDR3 sequence reads: CATSRYRGTEAFF. The CDR3 DNA sequence: TGTGCCACCAGCCGGTACAGGGGCACTGAAGCTTTCTTT.

CDR3 loop: CASSQRTGGVEQFF. In DNA, the CDR3 is TGCGCCAGCAGCCAAAGGACAGGGGGCGTTGAGCAGTTCTTC. The chain joins TRBV5-1 to TRBJ2-1, with 11 bases matching TRBD1. The CDR3 sequence is 14 residues long. Germline assignment: CDR1 SGHRS and CDR2 YFSETQ. Trimming at V came to 4 bases and at J to 9 bases, leaving 6 bases not matched to a gene.

Many counts were recorded for this clonotype. This chain links TRBV11-2 with TRBJ2-3; D is undetermined. V dropped 4 bases and J dropped 0 bases, with 11 bases sitting between them. The CDR3 covers 15 residues. Germline values: CDR1 SGHAT, CDR2 FQNNGV. The CDR3 bases are TGTGCCAGCAGCTCCTTCCGGGCGAGCACAGATACGCAGTATTTT. This encodes CASSSFRASTDTQYF.

The gene calls are TRBV30 and TRBJ1-2, with unresolved D. With 3 bases removed from V and 4 bases from J, the gap between germline ends came to 15 bases. This CDR3 region has 14 residues. Germline V CDR1 and CDR2: GTSNPN, SVGIG (reference sequence). The CDR3 region is CAWRGLDGAYGYTF. The CDR3 nucleotides read TGTGCCTGGAGGGGTCTGGACGGAGCCTATGGCTACACCTTC. Full variable domain (missing parts from reference TRBV30 and TRBJ1-2): SQTIHQWPATLVQPVGSPLSLECTVEGTSNPNLYWYRQAAGRGLQLLFYSVGIGQISSEVPQNLSASRPQDRQFILSSKKLLLSDSGFYLCAWRGLDGAYGYTFGSGTRLTVV.

This clonotype was counted a few times. The genes are TRBV7-2 and TRBJ2-7; perhaps TRBD1 as D (6 bases). Trimming took 7 bases from V and 2 from J, leaving 21 bases between them. The CDR3 runs 16 residues. Germline loops: CDR1 SGHTA, CDR2 FQGNSA. The CDR3 DNA sequence: TGTGCCAGCATCGACGAACCAGGGGTTTCCGCCTACGAGCAGTACTTC. It translates to CASIDEPGVSAYEQYF.

Ten or more counts support this clonotype. The gene calls are TRBV30 and TRBJ1-1; no clear D gene. Trimming pared 5 bases from V and 2 bases from J, leaving 6 bases between. Germline V lookup: CDR1 GTSNPN, CDR2 SVGIG (reference sequence). There are 11 residues in the CDR3. The CDR3 nucleotides read TGTGCCTGGCGGGGTAACACTGAAGCTTTCTTT. This codes for CAWRGNTEAFF. The full variable domain, rest sourced from reference TRBV30 and TRBJ1-1, is SQTIHQWPATLVQPVGSPLSLECTVEGTSNPNLYWYRQAAGRGLQLLFYSVGIGQISSEVPQNLSASRPQDRQFILSSKKLLLSDSGFYLCAWRGNTEAFFGQGTRLTVV.

This clonotype came up a few times. The chain couples TRBV7-2 to TRBJ2-7; 8 bases align to TRBD2. Germline V CDR1 and CDR2: SGHTA, FQGNSA. The CDR3 is made up of 15 amino acids. Losses at the gene ends were 4 bases for V and 4 bases for J; bases not matched to a gene: 9. As DNA, the CDR3 is TGTGCCAGCAGCTCTGGGATTAGCGGGACATACGAGCAGTACTTC. This translates into CASSSGISGTYEQYF.

There are many counts of this clonotype. The chain recombines TRBV20-1 with TRBJ1-1, with D unclear. V lost 6 bases, J lost 4 bases, and 18 bases lay in between. Germline V CDR1 and CDR2: DFQATT, SNEGSKA (reference sequence). The CDR3 extends over 14 amino acids. DNA of the CDR3: TGCAGTGCACCGGGCCCTCGGGCTGGCACTGAAGCTTTCTTT. Translating gives CSAPGPRAGTEAFF.

This clonotype appeared many times. The rearrangement links TRBV10-3 to TRBJ1-2, with 7 bases matching TRBD1. Losses at the gene ends were 6 bases for V and 1 base for J; bases not matched to a gene: 11. The CDR3 runs 16 residues. Germline V CDR1 and CDR2: ENHRY, SYGVKD. The DNA of the CDR3 is TGTGCCATCAGCCAAGGACAGGACCCCCTTAACTATGGCTACACCTTC. This gives the protein CAISQGQDPLNYGYTF.

The chain links TRBV7-8 to TRBJ2-3, with 7 bases identical to TRBD2. Germline CDR1 SGHVS, CDR2 FQNEAQ. The CDR3 extends over 14 amino acids. J was trimmed by 2 bases and V by 8 bases; bases with no gene match: 7. CDR3 amino acids: CASRRLASTDTQYF. CDR3 bases: TGTGCCAGCCGCAGACTAGCTTCCACAGATACGCAGTATTTT.